The source of this TCR beta chain is a study of CD8 T cells in Susac syndrome. The germline gives CDR1 SGHRS, CDR2 YFSETQ. Deletions cut 4 bases from V and 6 bases from J, with 8 bases between. The CDR3 length is 12 residues. Reverse transcription used roughly 0.45 to 1 ug RNA and random hexamers. TCRdb analysed the immunoSEQ multiplex PCR reads with MiXCR anew, one entry per CDR3 protein. The table has 190,000 or so distinct CDR3 sequences, just under 95% seen once. The gene calls are TRBV5-1 and TRBJ2-1; D is unresolved. Source material: CD4+ T cells from PBMCs. This TCR was recovered from a human donor with multiple sclerosis. In DNA form, the CDR3 reads TGCGCCAGCAGCCCCCCATCCAATGAGCAGTTCTTC. Its translation is CASSPPSNEQFF.